This T cell receptor (beta chain) came from a study of CD8+ T cells in alopecia areata listed by TCRdb under 2018. Looking at the study overall: To study T cell clonal expansion in alopecia areata, the researchers applied high-throughput TCRbeta sequencing to both the C3H/HeJ mouse model and human patients. The RNA source kit depended on sample type: the PAXgene miRNA kit for fixed scalp, the miRNeasy kit for PBMCs, and the RNeasy kit for mouse skin. Scalp clonality was compared among normal scalp (n=4), patchy alopecia areata scalp (n=8), and alopecia totalis/universalis scalp (n=8). TCRbeta CDR3 regions were amplified by immunoSEQ multiplex PCR with 35 Vbeta forward and 13 Jbeta reverse primers. Scalp tissue and sorted CD4+ and CD8+ peripheral blood T cells from patchy and totalis/universalis alopecia areata patients and from healthy controls were covered by human TCRbeta sequencing. What the authors observed across the whole study: Higher clonality and more expanded CD8+ clones were observed in lesional scalp than in normal scalp, particularly in alopecia totalis/universalis, a finding suggestive of antigenic drive. Resident alphabeta T cells in normal human skin are also sequenced, complicating scalp TCR repertoire analysis, unlike mouse skin dominated by gammadelta T cells. Shared TCR sequences between patients were less evident than in mice, which may be partly attributable to HLA diversity in the patient population.

CDR1 SEHNR and CDR2 FQNEAQ were looked up in the germline V gene (reference sequence). The junction shows trimming of 5 bases on V and 2 bases on J, plus 0 bases between the germline ends. From cysteine to phenylalanine, the CDR3 is 10 amino acids long. Solely the CDR3 DNA is kept, with 30 bases framed from the first base. As regards this clone: No antigen is known for it. Base-call qualities are not available, and no considerably larger clone is one nucleotide away.

After PBMCs were isolated by density centrifugation and stained for CD3, CD4 and CD8, a FACSAria was used to sort CD4+ and CD8+ T cells. Scalp biopsies and blood samples were obtained from unaffected controls. Library preparation used the immunoSEQ multiplex PCR assay. RNA was extracted from all samples and reverse transcribed into cDNA as template for TCR sequencing. First-strand cDNA was synthesized using SuperScript III with a 2:1 mix of oligo-dT and random hexamers. A synthetic immune receptor repertoire was used to gauge amplification bias, and whatever bias remained was removed computationally. On the authors' methods: After raw reads were preprocessed to remove errors, the CDR3 was defined following IMGT conventions as running from the conserved cysteine to phenylalanine. Clonality was computed as 1 minus the Shannon entropy, with the entropy normalized by log2 of the number of productive unique TCRs. Scalp TCRbeta sequences were cross-referenced with sorted blood CD4 and CD8 repertoires so that the CD4 or CD8 identity of scalp clones could be inferred. TCRdb carries this immuneACCESS record with in-frame sequences only. Its versions omit some clonotypes, under half of them owing to an unresolved V gene in the studies checked, with the rest unexplained. V and J calls and clone size are given by that table; D and trimming were obtained from the DNA. This sample gives approximately 98,000 clones in total; approximately 63% of them show up just once. The biggest ten clones account for around 20% of the sample.

Input material: CD8+ T cells sorted from blood. Recombination linked TRBV7-9 to TRBJ2-5; confidence is insufficient to name the D gene. This TCR came from a human donor in good health. The sequenced DNA: TGTGCCAGCAGCCAAGAGACCCAGTACTTC. Its protein is CASSQETQYF.